Included here is one TCR beta chain sequence, with context. Its antigen remains unidentified. CDR3 size: 14 residues. The germline V and J ends were trimmed by 5 bases and 6 bases, with 16 bases remaining between them. Per the germline V gene, CDR1 is LGHNT and CDR2 is FRNRAP. TCRdb's table, derived via immunoSEQ multiplex PCR, lists solely in-frame clones and lacks some. The table shows about 5,400 clones, with about a third occurring only once. These data are taken from a study of T cells in localized non-small cell lung cancer. Overall study results and limits: Heterogeneity is still possible, as just one tumor region was sequenced. Tumor showed lower T cell clonality than uninvolved adjacent lung, where it was highest. The study detected a median approximately 55 of the top 100 tumor clones in adjacent lung. In the blood, greater T cell density corresponded to longer overall survival.

The source was lung tumor tissue, collected before any cancer treatment. The receptor was isolated from a male donor aged 60 or older with stage I squamous cell lung carcinoma. The rearrangement joins TRBV12-5 to TRBJ1-1, with D perhaps matching TRBD1 (6 bases). The CDR3 nucleotides are TGTGCTAGTGGTCCAACAGGGTTAGGAGCTGAAGCTTTCTTT. Protein product: CASGPTGLGAEAFF.